This TCR beta chain was obtained from a study of T-cell reconstitution after alpha-beta-depleted transplantation in children. Notes on the study in general: Some patients' high day-60 TCRbeta diversity was traced to surviving recipient T cells and thymic progenitors. T-cell counts and diversity at one year following transplant were attributed mainly to newly produced T cells.

A word on this clonotype: What it recognizes is unknown.

The CDR3 length is 17 residues. The germline V and J ends were trimmed by 0 bases and 1 base, with 13 bases remaining between them. For TCRbeta, the library was prepared with unique molecular identifiers. TCRdb passed the PCR reads through MiXCR, listing each CDR3 protein once. This table holds some 600,000 distinct CDR3 sequences, roughly 13% found once. The starting material was PBMCs, mostly from graft donor cells, obtained 360 days after TCRalphabeta/CD19-depleted stem cell transplant. This receptor was obtained from a male patient under 18 who had a stem cell transplant for acute myeloid leukemia, so the T cells may come from the graft donor. The chain combines TRBV12-3 or TRBV12-4 with TRBJ1-5; D might be TRBD1 (5 bases). CDR3 in DNA: TGTGCCAGCAGTTTAGCGCTAGGGGAAAGAAGCAATCAGCCCCAGCATTTT. This translates into CASSLALGERSNQPQHF.